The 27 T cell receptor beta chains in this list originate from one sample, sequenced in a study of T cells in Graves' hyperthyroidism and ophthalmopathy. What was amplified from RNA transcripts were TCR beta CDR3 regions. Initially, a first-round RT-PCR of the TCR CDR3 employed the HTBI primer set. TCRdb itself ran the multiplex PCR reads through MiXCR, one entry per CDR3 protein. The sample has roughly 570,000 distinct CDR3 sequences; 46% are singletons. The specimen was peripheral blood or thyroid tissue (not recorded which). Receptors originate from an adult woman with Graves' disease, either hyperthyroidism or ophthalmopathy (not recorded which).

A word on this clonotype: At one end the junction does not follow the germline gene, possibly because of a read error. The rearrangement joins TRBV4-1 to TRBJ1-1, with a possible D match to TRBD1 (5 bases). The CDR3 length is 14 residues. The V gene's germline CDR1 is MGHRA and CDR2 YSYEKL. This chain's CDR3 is CASSQEQANTKAFF. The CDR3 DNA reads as TGCGCCAGCAGCCAAGAACAGGCTAACACTAAAGCTTTCTTT.

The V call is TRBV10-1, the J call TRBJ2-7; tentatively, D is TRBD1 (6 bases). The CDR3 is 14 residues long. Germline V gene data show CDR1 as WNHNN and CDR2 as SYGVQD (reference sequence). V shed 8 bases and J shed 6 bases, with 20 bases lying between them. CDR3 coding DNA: TGCGCCAGCCGAGTTGGAGGACAGTCTTCCGAGCAGTACTTC. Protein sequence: CASRVGGQSSEQYF.

CDR3 nucleotide sequence: TGTGCCAGCAGCCAAGGGTCTGGGCGGACCGCAATCGAGCAGTACTTC. This sequence encodes CASSQGSGRTAIEQYF. The chain recombines TRBV3-1 with TRBJ2-7; D is unresolved. Germline-derived CDR1 and CDR2 are LGHDT and YNNKEL (reference sequence). The CDR3 length is 16 residues. V lost 1 base and J 6 bases, leaving 19 bases between the germline ends.

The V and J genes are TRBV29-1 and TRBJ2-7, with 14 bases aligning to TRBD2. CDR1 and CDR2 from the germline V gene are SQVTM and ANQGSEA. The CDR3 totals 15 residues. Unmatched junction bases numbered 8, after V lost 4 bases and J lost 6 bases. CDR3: CSVAVGLAGEGEQYF. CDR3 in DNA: TGCAGCGTTGCGGTGGGACTAGCGGGGGAAGGCGAGCAGTACTTC.

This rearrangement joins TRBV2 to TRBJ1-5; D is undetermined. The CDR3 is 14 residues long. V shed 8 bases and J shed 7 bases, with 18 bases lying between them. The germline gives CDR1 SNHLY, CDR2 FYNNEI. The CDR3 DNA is TGTGCCAGCCAAGATCAGCGGGGAGTACAGCCCCAGCATTTT. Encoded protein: CASQDQRGVQPQHF.

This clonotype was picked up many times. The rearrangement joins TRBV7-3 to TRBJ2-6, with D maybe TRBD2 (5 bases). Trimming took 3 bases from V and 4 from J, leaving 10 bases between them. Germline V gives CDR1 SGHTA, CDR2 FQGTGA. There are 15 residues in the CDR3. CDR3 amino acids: CASSFPTGGANVLTF. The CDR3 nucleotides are TGTGCCAGCAGCTTCCCGACGGGGGGGGCCAACGTCCTGACTTTC.

This chain's CDR3 is CASSAPRGAKAQYF. CDR3 sequence (DNA): TGTGCCAGTAGTGCTCCGAGGGGGGCGAAGGCCCAGTACTTC. The chain couples TRBV19 to TRBJ2-5; D assignment may be TRBD1 or TRBD2 (6 bases each). V was shortened by 5 bases and J by 9 bases, with 19 bases between the two germline ends. This CDR3 is 14 amino acids long. Per the germline V gene, CDR1 is LNHDA and CDR2 is SQIVND (reference sequence).

CDR3 sequence (DNA): TGCAGCGTTGTGGGACAGGGTGGGACCCAGTACTTC. Translated, it gives CSVVGQGGTQYF. The gene calls are TRBV29-1 and TRBJ2-5, with 9 bases aligning to TRBD1. Germline values: CDR1 SQVTM, CDR2 ANQGSEA. The CDR3 is 12 amino acids. With V trimmed by 4 bases and J by 7 bases, 4 bases remained unmatched.

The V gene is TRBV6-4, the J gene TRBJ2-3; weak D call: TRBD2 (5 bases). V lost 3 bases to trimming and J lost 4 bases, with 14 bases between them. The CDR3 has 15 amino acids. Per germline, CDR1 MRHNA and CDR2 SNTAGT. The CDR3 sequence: CASSEGLGGPDTQYF. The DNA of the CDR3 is TGTGCCAGCAGTGAAGGACTTGGAGGCCCAGATACGCAGTATTTT.

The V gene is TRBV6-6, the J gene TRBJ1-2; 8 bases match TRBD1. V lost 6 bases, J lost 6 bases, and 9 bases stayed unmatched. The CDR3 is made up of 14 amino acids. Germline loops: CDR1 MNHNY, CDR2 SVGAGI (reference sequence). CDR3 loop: CASSDRGVEDGYTF. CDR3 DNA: TGTGCCAGCAGCGACAGGGGAGTGGAAGATGGCTACACCTTC.

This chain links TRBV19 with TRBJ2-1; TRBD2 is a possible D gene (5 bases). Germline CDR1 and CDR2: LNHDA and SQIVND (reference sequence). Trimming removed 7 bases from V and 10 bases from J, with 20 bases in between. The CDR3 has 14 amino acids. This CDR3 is CASTPGLNPSEQFF. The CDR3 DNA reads TGTGCCAGTACTCCCGGACTGAACCCTTCGGAGCAGTTCTTC.

The chain's CDR3 is CSVGVGATNEKLFF. The CDR3 nucleotides are TGCAGCGTTGGTGTCGGTGCAACTAATGAAAAACTGTTTTTT. The gene calls are TRBV29-1 and TRBJ1-4, with D uncertain. Germline CDR1 SQVTM, CDR2 ANQGSEA. Trimming cost V 4 bases and J 0 bases, with 9 bases left between them. CDR3 length equals 14 residues.

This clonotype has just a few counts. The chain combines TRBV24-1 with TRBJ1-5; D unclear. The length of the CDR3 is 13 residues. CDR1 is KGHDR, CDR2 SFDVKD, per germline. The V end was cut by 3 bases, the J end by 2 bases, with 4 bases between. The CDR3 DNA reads TGTGCCACCAGTGATGCGGGCAATCAGCCCCAGCATTTT. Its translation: CATSDAGNQPQHF.

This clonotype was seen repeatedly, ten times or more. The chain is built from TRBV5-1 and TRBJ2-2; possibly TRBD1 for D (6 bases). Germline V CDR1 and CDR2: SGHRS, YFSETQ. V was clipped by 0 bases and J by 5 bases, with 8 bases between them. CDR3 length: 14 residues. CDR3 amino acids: CASSLGTETGELFF. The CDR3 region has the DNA TGCGCCAGCAGCTTGGGGACAGAAACCGGGGAGCTGTTTTTT.

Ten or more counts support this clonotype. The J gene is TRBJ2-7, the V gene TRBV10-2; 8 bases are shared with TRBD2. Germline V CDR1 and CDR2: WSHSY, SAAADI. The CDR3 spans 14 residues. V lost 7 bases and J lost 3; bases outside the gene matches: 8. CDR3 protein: CASTATSAHYEQYF. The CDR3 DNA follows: TGCGCCAGCACCGCGACTAGCGCCCACTACGAGCAGTACTTC.

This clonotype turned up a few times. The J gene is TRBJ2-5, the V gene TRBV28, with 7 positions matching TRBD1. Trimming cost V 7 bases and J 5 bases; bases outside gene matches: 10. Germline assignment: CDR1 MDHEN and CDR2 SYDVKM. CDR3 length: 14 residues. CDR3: CASTPDRVLETQYF. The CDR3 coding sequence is TGTGCCAGCACCCCCGACAGGGTTTTGGAGACCCAGTACTTC.

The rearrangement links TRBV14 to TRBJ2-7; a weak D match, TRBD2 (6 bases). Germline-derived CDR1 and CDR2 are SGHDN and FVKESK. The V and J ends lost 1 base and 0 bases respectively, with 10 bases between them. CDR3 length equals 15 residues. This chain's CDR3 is CASSQAGTSSYEQYF. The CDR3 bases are TGTGCCAGCAGCCAAGCCGGGACTTCCTCCTACGAGCAGTACTTC.

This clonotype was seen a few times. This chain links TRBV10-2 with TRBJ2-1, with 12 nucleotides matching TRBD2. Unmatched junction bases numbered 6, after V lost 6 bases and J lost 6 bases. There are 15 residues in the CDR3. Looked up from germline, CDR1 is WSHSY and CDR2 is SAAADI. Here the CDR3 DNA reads TGCGCCAGCAGGATTGGACTAGCGGGACGCAATGAGCAGTTCTTC. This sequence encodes CASRIGLAGRNEQFF.

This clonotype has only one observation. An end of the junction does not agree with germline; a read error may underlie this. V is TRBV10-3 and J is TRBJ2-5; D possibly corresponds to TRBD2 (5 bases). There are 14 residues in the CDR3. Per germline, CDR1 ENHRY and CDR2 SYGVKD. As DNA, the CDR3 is TGTGCCAGCAGTGGTCTAGAGGGCCGAGAGACCCAGTACTTC. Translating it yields CASSGLEGRETQYF.

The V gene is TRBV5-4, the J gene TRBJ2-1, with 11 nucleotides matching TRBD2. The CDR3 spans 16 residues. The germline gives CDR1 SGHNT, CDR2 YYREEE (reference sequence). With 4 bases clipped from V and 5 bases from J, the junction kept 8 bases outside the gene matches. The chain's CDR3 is CASSLSGRGSNNEQFF. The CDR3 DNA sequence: TGTGCCAGCAGCCTTAGCGGGAGGGGATCGAACAATGAGCAGTTCTTC.

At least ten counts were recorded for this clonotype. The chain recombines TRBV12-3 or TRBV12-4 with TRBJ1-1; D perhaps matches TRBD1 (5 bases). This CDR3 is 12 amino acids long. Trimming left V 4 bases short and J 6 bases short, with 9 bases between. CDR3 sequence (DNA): TGTGCCAGCAGTTCTAGGGGCTCTGAAGCTTTCTTT. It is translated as CASSSRGSEAFF.

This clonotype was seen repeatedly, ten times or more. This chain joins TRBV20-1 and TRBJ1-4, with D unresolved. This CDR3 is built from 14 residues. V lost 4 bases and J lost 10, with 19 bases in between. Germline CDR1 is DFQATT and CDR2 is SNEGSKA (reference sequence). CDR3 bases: TGCAGTGCTATAATGACGGCTGCTTCGGCAAAACTGTTTTTT. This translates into CSAIMTAASAKLFF.

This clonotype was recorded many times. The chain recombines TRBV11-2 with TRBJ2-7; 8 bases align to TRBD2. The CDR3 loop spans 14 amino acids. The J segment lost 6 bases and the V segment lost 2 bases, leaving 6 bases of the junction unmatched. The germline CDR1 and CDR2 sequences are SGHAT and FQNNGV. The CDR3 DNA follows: TGTGCCAGCAGCTTAATTAGCGGGAAACGCGAGCAGTACTTC. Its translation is CASSLISGKREQYF.

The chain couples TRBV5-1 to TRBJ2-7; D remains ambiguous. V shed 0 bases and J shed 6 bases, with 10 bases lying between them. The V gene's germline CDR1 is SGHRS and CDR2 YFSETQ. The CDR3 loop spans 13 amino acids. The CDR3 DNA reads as TGCGCCAGCAGCTTGGGTGACCACTCCGAGCAGTACTTC. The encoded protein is CASSLGDHSEQYF.

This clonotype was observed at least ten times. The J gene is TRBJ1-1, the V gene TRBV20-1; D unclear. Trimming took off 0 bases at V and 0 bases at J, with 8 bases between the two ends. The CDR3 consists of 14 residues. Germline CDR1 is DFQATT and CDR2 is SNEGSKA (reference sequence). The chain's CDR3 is CSARDLRLNTEAFF. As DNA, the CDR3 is TGCAGTGCTAGAGATCTTAGATTGAACACTGAAGCTTTCTTT.

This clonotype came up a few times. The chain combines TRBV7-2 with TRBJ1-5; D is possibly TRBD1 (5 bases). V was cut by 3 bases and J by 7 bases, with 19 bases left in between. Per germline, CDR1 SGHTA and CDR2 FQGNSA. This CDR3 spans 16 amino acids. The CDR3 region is CASSFYLDQGGQPQHF. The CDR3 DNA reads TGTGCCAGCAGCTTCTACTTGGATCAGGGAGGGCAGCCCCAGCATTTT. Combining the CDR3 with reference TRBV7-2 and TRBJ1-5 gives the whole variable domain GAGVSQSPSNKVTEKGKDVELRCDPISGHTALYWYRQSLGQGLEFLIYFQGNSAPDKSGLPSDRFSAERTGGSVSTLTIQRTQQEDSAVYLCASSFYLDQGGQPQHFGDGTRLSIL.

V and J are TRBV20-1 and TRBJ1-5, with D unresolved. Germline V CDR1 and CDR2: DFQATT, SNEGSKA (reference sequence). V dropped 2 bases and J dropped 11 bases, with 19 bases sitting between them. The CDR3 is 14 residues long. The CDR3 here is CSARLAGVRETQHF. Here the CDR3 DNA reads TGCAGTGCTAGACTAGCGGGAGTGCGAGAGACCCAGCATTTT.